The 29 T cell receptor beta chains below were found in one sample sequenced in a study of CD8 T cells in ankylosing spondylitis. One entry per CDR3 protein results from TCRdb running MiXCR on the 5' RACE reads. The data contain a few hundred thousand distinct CDR3 sequences, 8% to 11% of them singletons. The sample taken for sequencing was blood, either unsorted or a sorted T cell fraction (not recorded which). Receptors originate from a male donor with ankylosing spondylitis or in good health (not recorded which).

This clonotype showed up many times. J is TRBJ2-2 and V is TRBV7-3, with D tentatively TRBD1 (6 bases). Trimming removed 1 base from V and 4 bases from J, with 10 bases in between. This CDR3 region has 15 residues. Germline values: CDR1 SGHTA, CDR2 FQGTGA. This CDR3 is CASSLNRAGTGELFF. The CDR3, as DNA: TGTGCCAGCAGCTTAAACAGGGCCGGCACCGGGGAGCTGTTTTTT.

The chain joins TRBV7-2 to TRBJ2-2; 9 bases line up with TRBD2. Trimming cost V 4 bases and J 3 bases; bases outside gene matches: 6. The CDR3 is 16 residues long. Germline loops: CDR1 SGHTA, CDR2 FQGNSA. The DNA of the CDR3 is TGTGCCAGCAGCTACTATAGCGGGGGTGACACCGGGGAGCTGTTTTTT. Amino acid sequence: CASSYYSGGDTGELFF.

This clonotype was observed at least ten times. V usage is TRBV12-3 or TRBV12-4 and J usage is TRBJ1-4; D remains ambiguous. The germline V and J ends were trimmed by 5 bases and 10 bases, with 17 bases remaining between them. The CDR3 is made up of 14 amino acids. CDR3 amino acids: CASSPAQLSAKLFF. CDR3 DNA: TGTGCCAGCAGTCCAGCCCAGCTTTCTGCAAAACTGTTTTTT.

In its sample, this clonotype was seen many times. The chain employs TRBV20-1 and TRBJ2-3; D tentatively reads TRBD1 or TRBD2 (5 bases each). The CDR3 sequence is 15 residues long. CDR1 DFQATT and CDR2 SNEGSKA come from the germline V gene (reference sequence). Trimming cost V 3 bases and J 0 bases, with 13 bases left between them. For the CDR3, the DNA is TGCAGTGCTAGCCGGGACGTTTTAAGCACAGATACGCAGTATTTT. Translating it yields CSASRDVLSTDTQYF.

For this clonotype: A much larger clone lies one base from this, so it may be a read error. The rearrangement joins TRBV2 to TRBJ1-5, with 7 positions matching TRBD1. The germline V gene encodes CDR1 SNHLY and CDR2 FYNNEI. The CDR3 spans 14 residues. CDR3 in DNA: TGTGCCAGCTGTGAAAACAGGGGAGACCAGCCCCAGCATTTT. Its translation: CASCENRGDQPQHF.

There are many counts of this clonotype. This rearrangement joins TRBV7-9 to TRBJ1-1; D remains unclear. V was cut by 5 bases and J by 0 bases, with 13 bases left in between. Germline CDR1 is SEHNR and CDR2 is FQNEAQ (reference sequence). The CDR3 sequence is 15 residues long. The CDR3 region has the DNA TGTGCCAGCAGCCCAGAGGCTCTCATGAACACTGAAGCTTTCTTT. This translates into CASSPEALMNTEAFF.

The sample holds many counts of this clonotype. CDR3 bases: TGTGCCAGCAGCGTGGGGACGAACTATGGCTACACCTTC. Encoded protein: CASSVGTNYGYTF. This chain joins TRBV9 and TRBJ1-2; TRBD1 might be the D (5 bases). CDR3 length: 13 amino acids. Trimming pared 2 bases from V and 2 bases from J, leaving 7 bases between. Per the germline V gene, CDR1 is SGDLS and CDR2 is YYNGEE.

Of note for this clonotype: One end of the junction fails to match germline, which may point to a read error. The chain employs TRBV24-1 and TRBJ1-1, with unresolved D. This CDR3 spans 12 amino acids. Germline assignment: CDR1 KGHDR and CDR2 SFDVKD. CDR3 in amino acids: CATSDGNTEALF. CDR3 sequence (DNA): TGTGCCACCAGTGACGGAAACACTGAAGCTCTCTTT.

This clonotype has ten or more counts. J is TRBJ1-4 and V is TRBV20-1, with D tentatively TRBD1 (5 bases). Germline loops: CDR1 DFQATT, CDR2 SNEGSKA (reference sequence). CDR3 length: 14 amino acids. Deletions cut 4 bases from V and 13 bases from J, with 22 bases between. CDR3 sequence (DNA): TGCAGTGCTACAATTTTGGGGGTCCAAGACGGACTGTTTTTT. This codes for CSATILGVQDGLFF.

This clonotype has at least ten counts. The chain has TRBV5-1 and TRBJ2-3, with 8 bases fitting TRBD1. The J segment lost 2 bases and the V segment lost 3 bases, leaving 5 bases of the junction unmatched. The CDR3 has 15 amino acids. In germline, CDR1 is SGHRS, CDR2 YFSETQ. The CDR3 reads CASSWTGTPTDTQYF. The CDR3 DNA follows: TGCGCCAGCAGCTGGACAGGGACCCCCACAGATACGCAGTATTTT.

Ten or more counts support this clonotype. This sequence joins TRBV6-5 and TRBJ2-7; perhaps D is TRBD1 or TRBD2 (5 bases each). The germline gives CDR1 MNHEY, CDR2 SVGAGI. V was shortened by 10 bases and J by 2 bases, with 9 bases between the two germline ends. The CDR3 runs to 11 residues. The CDR3 protein is CATRGTYEQYF. For the CDR3, the DNA is TGTGCCACCCGGGGCACCTACGAGCAGTACTTC.

In its sample, this clonotype was seen a few times. The V gene is TRBV13, the J gene TRBJ2-7, with D maybe TRBD2 (5 bases). Germline V CDR1 and CDR2: PRHDT, FYEKMQ (reference sequence). The germline V and J ends were trimmed by 1 base and 2 bases, with 12 bases remaining between them. CDR3 size: 15 residues. CDR3 sequence (DNA): TGTGCCAGCAGCTTAGCGTCCGGGGAAACCTACGAGCAGTACTTC. This translates into CASSLASGETYEQYF. The variable domain in full, completed from reference TRBV13 and TRBJ2-7, reads AAGVIQSPRHLIKEKRETATLKCYPIPRHDTVYWYQQGPGQDPQFLISFYEKMQSDKGSIPDRFSAQQFSDYHSELNMSSLELGDSALYFCASSLASGETYEQYFGPGTRLTVT.

This clonotype was found many times. This rearrangement joins TRBV5-1 to TRBJ1-4; D is unresolved. V lost 2 bases and J lost 8, with 10 bases in between. The CDR3 totals 13 residues. Germline V lookup: CDR1 SGHRS, CDR2 YFSETQ. CDR3 amino acids: CASSFGLDEKLFF. CDR3 nucleotides: TGCGCCAGCAGCTTCGGATTGGACGAAAAACTGTTTTTT.

The table lists this clonotype with many counts. The rearrangement joins TRBV7-9 to TRBJ2-3, with 13 bases matching TRBD2. V was clipped by 4 bases and J by 4 bases; unmatched bases: 2. Germline CDR1 reads SEHNR; CDR2 reads FQNEAQ (reference sequence). This CDR3 has 15 residues. DNA of the CDR3: TGTGCCAGCAGCTCGACTAGCGGGGGGTCAGATACGCAGTATTTT. It encodes CASSSTSGGSDTQYF.

The gene calls are TRBV7-3 and TRBJ2-5; TRBD1 agrees at 7 bases. Germline loops: CDR1 SGHTA, CDR2 FQGTGA. This CDR3 region has 16 residues. Trimming cost V 5 bases and J 5 bases; bases outside gene matches: 14. The CDR3 here is CASSKRTGGVRETQYF. The CDR3 DNA is TGTGCCAGCAGCAAACGGACAGGAGGCGTGAGGGAGACCCAGTACTTC.

The gene calls are TRBV20-1 and TRBJ2-2; D is unclear. CDR3 length equals 18 residues. V lost 1 base to trimming and J lost 0 bases, with 18 bases between them. The germline gives CDR1 DFQATT, CDR2 SNEGSKA (reference sequence). The CDR3 reads CSARGLLGLPSNTGELFF. DNA of the CDR3: TGCAGTGCTAGAGGTCTGTTAGGGCTACCTTCGAACACCGGGGAGCTGTTTTTT.

The chain has TRBV7-2 and TRBJ2-3; TRBD2 matches at 7 bases. V lost 1 base, J lost 6 bases, and 13 bases stayed unmatched. Germline V gives CDR1 SGHTA, CDR2 FQGNSA. The CDR3 spans 17 residues. In nucleotides, the CDR3 is TGTGCCAGCAGCTTAGGGCTCCTCAGCGGGGTCGGGGATACGCAGTATTTT. Translation gives CASSLGLLSGVGDTQYF.

DNA of the CDR3: TGCGCCAGCAGCTTGGAGGGGGACGCAATTAATTCACCCCTCCACTTT. Translated, it gives CASSLEGDAINSPLHF. This sequence joins TRBV5-1 and TRBJ1-6, with D perhaps TRBD1 (6 bases). The CDR3 runs 16 residues. V was trimmed by 0 bases and J by 6 bases, leaving 13 bases between them. Germline-derived CDR1 and CDR2 are SGHRS and YFSETQ.

The CDR3 sequence is CASSISDRGMDEQFF. The CDR3 nucleotides read TGTGCCAGTAGTATATCTGACAGGGGGATGGATGAGCAGTTCTTC. The chain has TRBV19 and TRBJ2-1; 9 bases agree with TRBD1. V shed 2 bases and J 8 bases; nucleotides not matched to a gene: 7. The length of the CDR3 is 15 residues. Germline V lookup: CDR1 LNHDA, CDR2 SQIVND (reference sequence).

The rearrangement links TRBV7-6 to TRBJ2-2; TRBD1 is a possible D gene (6 bases). CDR1 SGHVS and CDR2 FNYEAQ come from the germline V gene. V lost 5 bases and J 2 bases, leaving 18 bases between the germline ends. There are 17 residues in the CDR3. CDR3 region: CASSPRTDSGNTGELFF. DNA of the CDR3: TGTGCCAGCAGCCCGAGGACAGACAGCGGAAACACCGGGGAGCTGTTTTTT.

This clonotype was observed many times. The V gene is TRBV28, the J gene TRBJ2-3; D gene unclear. The V and J ends lost 6 bases and 5 bases respectively, with 12 bases between them. Germline V gene lookup returns CDR1 MDHEN and CDR2 SYDVKM. The CDR3 is 13 residues long. The CDR3 sequence is CASSPFFRDTQYF. For the CDR3, the DNA is TGTGCCAGCAGCCCCTTTTTCCGAGATACGCAGTATTTT.

This clonotype appeared a few times. The V gene is TRBV7-2, the J gene TRBJ1-4, with TRBD1 matching over 12 bases. The CDR3 consists of 16 residues. Germline trimming cut 4 bases from V and 7 bases from J; bases unmatched to any gene: 7. Germline CDR1 is SGHTA and CDR2 is FQGNSA. The CDR3 nucleotides are TGTGCCAGCAGCTCGGGACAGGGGGCGATAAGTGAAAAACTGTTTTTT. Translated: CASSSGQGAISEKLFF.

To note about this clonotype: Since a much larger clone is just one base distant, this may be a read error. The chain is built from TRBV29-1 and TRBJ2-5, with D unresolved. Looked up from germline, CDR1 is SQVTM and CDR2 is ANQGSEA. The CDR3 is 10 amino acids. CDR3 nucleotide sequence: TGCTGCGTTGATGTGGGGACCCAGTACTTC. This encodes CCVDVGTQYF.

This clonotype was seen at least ten times. The chain has TRBV6-1 and TRBJ2-7, with D perhaps matching TRBD2 (5 bases). The CDR3 contains 13 residues. CDR1 is MNHNS, CDR2 SASEGT, per germline. The ends were cut back, 7 bases at V and 1 base at J, with 11 bases in the middle. CDR3 nucleotide sequence: TGTGCCAGCATCGATGACTATTCCTACGAGCAGTACTTC. Its protein is CASIDDYSYEQYF.

V and J are TRBV7-2 and TRBJ2-3; no reliable D call. The germline CDR1 and CDR2 sequences are SGHTA and FQGNSA. V gave up 4 bases and J gave up 1 base, with 15 bases separating them. The CDR3 length is 16 residues. Written as DNA, the CDR3 is TGTGCCAGCAGCTCGGCCCTGCAATCGGGCACAGATACGCAGTATTTT. Translating gives CASSSALQSGTDTQYF.

This clonotype was counted many times. The genes are TRBV20-1 and TRBJ2-1; D gene unclear. CDR1 DFQATT and CDR2 SNEGSKA come from the germline V gene (reference sequence). The length of the CDR3 is 13 residues. The V end was cut by 2 bases, the J end by 7 bases, with 12 bases between. CDR3 nucleotide sequence: TGCAGTGCTAGAACTAACTATGGGAATGAGCAGTTCTTC. Amino acids: CSARTNYGNEQFF.

The sample holds many counts of this clonotype. One end of the junction varies from germline; a read error may be responsible. V usage is TRBV20-1 and J usage is TRBJ1-5; D not certain. The CDR3 loop spans 15 amino acids. Germline lookup yields CDR1 DFQATT and CDR2 SNEGSKA (reference sequence). CDR3 nucleotide sequence: TGTAGTGCCGCTACCGACCTGTATAGCAATCAGCCCCAGCATTTT. This codes for CSAATDLYSNQPQHF.

This chain joins TRBV14 and TRBJ2-7; no firm D call. This CDR3 has 14 residues. Trimming stripped 3 bases from V and 7 bases from J, with 16 bases between. Germline V gene lookup returns CDR1 SGHDN and CDR2 FVKESK. Here the CDR3 reads CASSHDDGKAEQYF. CDR3 coding DNA: TGTGCCAGCAGCCACGATGACGGTAAAGCGGAGCAGTACTTC.

At least ten counts were recorded for this clonotype. The chain is built from TRBV11-2 and TRBJ2-1, with 11 positions matching TRBD1. Germline CDR1 and CDR2: SGHAT and FQNNGV. The junction had 13 bases not matched to a gene; V was cut back by 9 bases and J by 9 bases. This CDR3 is built from 15 residues. CDR3 protein: CASDAGTGGIGEQFF. The CDR3 coding sequence is TGTGCCAGTGATGCCGGGACAGGGGGTATCGGTGAGCAGTTCTTC.